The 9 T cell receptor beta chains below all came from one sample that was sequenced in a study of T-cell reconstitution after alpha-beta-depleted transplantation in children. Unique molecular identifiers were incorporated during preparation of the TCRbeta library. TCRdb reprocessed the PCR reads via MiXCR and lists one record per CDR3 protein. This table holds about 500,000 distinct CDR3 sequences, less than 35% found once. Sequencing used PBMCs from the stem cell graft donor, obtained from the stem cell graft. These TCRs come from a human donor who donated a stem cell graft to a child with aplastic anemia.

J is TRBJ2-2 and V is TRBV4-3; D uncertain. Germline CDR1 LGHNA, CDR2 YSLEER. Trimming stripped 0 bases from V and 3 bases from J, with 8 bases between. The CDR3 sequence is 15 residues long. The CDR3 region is CASSQDAQYTGELFF. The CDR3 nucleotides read TGCGCCAGCAGCCAAGACGCACAGTACACCGGGGAGCTGTTTTTT.

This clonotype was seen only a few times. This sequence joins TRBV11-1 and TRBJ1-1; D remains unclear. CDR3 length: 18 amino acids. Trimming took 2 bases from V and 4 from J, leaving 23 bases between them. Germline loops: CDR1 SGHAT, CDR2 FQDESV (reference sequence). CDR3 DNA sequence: TGTGCCAGCAGCTTATTTGAGGGATTCAGTTCGTCGTTCACTGAAGCTTTCTTT. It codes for CASSLFEGFSSSFTEAFF.

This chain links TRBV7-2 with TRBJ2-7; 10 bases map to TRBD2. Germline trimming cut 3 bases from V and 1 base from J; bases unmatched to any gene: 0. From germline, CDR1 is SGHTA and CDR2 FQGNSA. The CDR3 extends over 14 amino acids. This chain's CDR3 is CASSFSGRSYEQYF. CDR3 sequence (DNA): TGTGCCAGCAGCTTTAGCGGGAGGTCCTACGAGCAGTACTTC.

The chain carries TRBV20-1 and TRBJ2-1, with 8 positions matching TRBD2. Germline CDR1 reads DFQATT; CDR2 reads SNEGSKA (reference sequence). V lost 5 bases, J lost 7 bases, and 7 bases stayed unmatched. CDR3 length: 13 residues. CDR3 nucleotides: TGCAGTGCTCTCCTAGCGGGCCCAAATGAGCAGTTCTTC. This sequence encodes CSALLAGPNEQFF.

CDR3 sequence reads: CASSESWQGNEQFF. Here the CDR3 DNA reads TGCGCCAGCAGTGAGTCGTGGCAGGGTAATGAGCAGTTCTTC. J is TRBJ2-1 and V is TRBV10-1, with a weak D call TRBD1 (5 bases). The CDR3 is 14 amino acids. Between the trimmed V and J ends, which lost 0 bases and 7 bases, there was a span of 10 bases. CDR1 is WNHNN and CDR2 is SYGVQD in the germline V gene (reference sequence).

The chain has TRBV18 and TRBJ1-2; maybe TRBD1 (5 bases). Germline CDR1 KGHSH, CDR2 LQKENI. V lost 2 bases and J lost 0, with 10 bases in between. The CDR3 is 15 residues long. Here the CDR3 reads CASSPGAQTNYGYTF. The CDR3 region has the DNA TGTGCCAGCTCACCAGGGGCACAGACTAACTATGGCTACACCTTC. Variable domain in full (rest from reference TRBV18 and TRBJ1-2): NAGVMQNPRHLVRRRGQEARLRCSPMKGHSHVYWYRQLPEEGLKFMVYLQKENIIDESGMPKERFSAEFPKEGPSILRIQQVVRGDSAAYFCASSPGAQTNYGYTFGSGTRLTVV.

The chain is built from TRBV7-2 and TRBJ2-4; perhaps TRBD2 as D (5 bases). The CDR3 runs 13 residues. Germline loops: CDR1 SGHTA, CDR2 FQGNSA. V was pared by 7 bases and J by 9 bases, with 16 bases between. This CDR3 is CASTVVGGGIQYF. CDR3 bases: TGTGCCAGCACTGTTGTAGGCGGAGGCATTCAGTACTTC.

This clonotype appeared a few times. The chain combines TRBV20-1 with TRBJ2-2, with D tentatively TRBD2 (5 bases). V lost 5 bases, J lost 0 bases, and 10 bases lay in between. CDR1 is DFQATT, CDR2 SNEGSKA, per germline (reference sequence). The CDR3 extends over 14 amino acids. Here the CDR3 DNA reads TGCAGTGCTCAACTAGTCGCGAACACCGGGGAGCTGTTTTTT. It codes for CSAQLVANTGELFF.

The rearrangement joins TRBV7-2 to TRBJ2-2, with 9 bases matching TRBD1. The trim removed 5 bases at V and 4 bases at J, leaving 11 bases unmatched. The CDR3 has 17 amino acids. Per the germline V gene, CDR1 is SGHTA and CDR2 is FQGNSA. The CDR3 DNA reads TGTGCCAGCAGCCCAGACCGACAGGGGGTTGGCACCGGGGAGCTGTTTTTT. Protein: CASSPDRQGVGTGELFF.